This TCR beta chain originates from a study of early T cells in non-severe SARS-CoV-2 infection. About the study: From unsorted whole blood, bulk RNA was sequenced, and the chains remained unpaired.

This clonotype turned up a few times. MiXCR, applied by TCRdb to the 5' RACE reads, yields one record per CDR3 protein. The table includes about 64,000 distinct CDR3 sequences, about 11% detected once. The CDR3 sequence is 16 residues long. Germline V lookup: CDR1 SGHVS, CDR2 FNYEAQ. V was cut by 1 base and J by 0 bases, with 11 bases left in between. The gene calls are TRBV7-6 and TRBJ2-3; no definite D call. This TCR derives from an adult who was a healthcare worker with PCR-confirmed SARS-CoV-2 infection or an uninfected control (not recorded which). This specimen was whole blood, taken at baseline. The CDR3 bases are TGTGCCAGCAGCTTAGATTCCTCTCTTAGCACAGATACGCAGTATTTT. The encoded protein is CASSLDSSLSTDTQYF. Supplemented by reference TRBV7-6 and TRBJ2-3, the full variable domain reads GAGVSQSPRYKVTKRGQDVALRCDPISGHVSLYWYRQALGQGPEFLTYFNYEAQQDKSGLPNDRFSAERPEGSISTLTIQRTEQRDSAMYRCASSLDSSLSTDTQYFGPGTRLTVL.